The subject of this entry is one T cell receptor (beta chain). The source of the sample is a study of T cell clonotyping in hematopoietic cell transplantation. Whole-study context: Cytoreduction preceded collection of pretransplant recipient samples.

V was clipped by 8 bases and J by 3 bases, with 15 bases between them. This CDR3 comprises 14 residues. Germline V gene sequence: CDR1 MNHEY, CDR2 SMNVEV (reference sequence). The time point is: recipient sample about 28 days before transplant, after cytoreduction. The protocol was immunoSEQ multiplex PCR, while the TCRdb copy is restricted to in-frame clones and leaves out a portion. The table shows tens of thousands of clones, with 85% to 95% occurring only once. Sequencing used peripheral blood mononuclear cells, obtained before stem cell transplant. J is TRBJ2-3 and V is TRBV27, with D tentatively TRBD2 (5 bases). This TCR was sampled from a man aged 45-65 years with acute myeloid leukemia. Some clones in this sample may be carry-over from other donors' samples. The CDR3 sequence: CASSAGDGTDTQYF. CDR3 in DNA: TGTGCCAGCTCTGCGGGCGACGGAACAGATACGCAGTATTTT.